The 25 T cell receptor beta chains below come from one sample, sequenced in a study of blood T cell repertoires in COVID-19. Method: immunoSEQ multiplex PCR; TCRdb's copy keeps in-frame clones and lacks some. The repertoire holds 28,000 or so clones, with around 86% as singletons. The sequenced material came from peripheral blood. These receptors were taken from a man aged 65-85 years with acute or convalescent COVID-19.

The genes are TRBV6-5 and TRBJ2-2; 8 nucleotides match TRBD1. V lost 5 bases, J lost 5 bases, and 7 bases stayed unmatched. Germline lookup yields CDR1 MNHEY and CDR2 SVGAGI. This CDR3 comprises 15 residues. The CDR3 spells CASSQRQGWTGELFF. CDR3 bases: TGTGCCAGCAGTCAACGACAGGGGTGGACCGGGGAGCTGTTTTTT.

The chain is built from TRBV7-9 and TRBJ1-1; 8 bases agree with TRBD1. CDR3 length equals 14 residues. Germline V gene data show CDR1 as SEHNR and CDR2 as FQNEAQ (reference sequence). With 1 base clipped from V and 6 bases from J, the junction kept 4 bases outside the gene matches. The CDR3 reads CASSLVQGVAEAFF. The DNA of the CDR3 is TGTGCCAGCAGCTTAGTACAGGGGGTAGCTGAAGCTTTCTTT.

This clone was detected only once. The V gene is TRBV19, the J gene TRBJ1-4; TRBD1 is a possible D gene (5 bases). Trimming took off 3 bases at V and 8 bases at J, with 10 bases between the two ends. Germline V gene data show CDR1 as LNHDA and CDR2 as SQIVND (reference sequence). CDR3 size: 13 residues. The CDR3 loop is CASSIGGDEKLFF. The CDR3 coding sequence is TGTGCCAGTAGTATCGGAGGGGACGAAAAACTGTTTTTT.

This clone was recorded a few times. This chain connects TRBV19 to TRBJ2-1; the D is unclear. The germline CDR1 and CDR2 sequences are LNHDA and SQIVND (reference sequence). V lost 3 bases and J lost 12, with 15 bases in between. This CDR3 has 13 amino acids. The DNA of the CDR3 is TGTGCCAGTAGTATCGTCGCTGGAGAGCTGCAGTTCTTC. It codes for CASSIVAGELQFF.

This clone was seen just once. This chain connects TRBV14 to TRBJ2-5; possibly TRBD1 for D (8 bases). Trimming pared 3 bases from V and 5 bases from J, leaving 16 bases between. The CDR3 loop spans 15 amino acids. Germline V gene sequence: CDR1 SGHDN, CDR2 FVKESK. The CDR3 bases are TGTGCCAGCAGCCAGAAACGGGGGGACAGGGAGACCCAGTACTTC. This encodes CASSQKRGDRETQYF.

The genes are TRBV5-3 and TRBJ1-5; D unresolved. TRBV5-3 is treated as an ORF (open reading frame) with a function not yet certain. The CDR3 extends over 12 amino acids. Trimming left V 4 bases short and J 3 bases short, with 5 bases between. CDR3 in DNA: TGTGCCAGAAGCAATCACAATCAGCCCCAGCATTTT. Translating gives CARSNHNQPQHF.

About this clone itself: One junction end does not reproduce the germline sequence, and a read error may be involved. The chain uses TRBV30 and TRBJ2-3, with TRBD2 identical over 7 bases. Looked up from germline, CDR1 is GTSNPN and CDR2 is SVGIG (reference sequence). CDR3 length: 13 amino acids. The CDR3 spells CTWTRESTDTQYF. The CDR3, as DNA: TGTACCTGGACGCGGGAGAGCACAGATACGCAGTATTTT.

J is TRBJ1-3 and V is TRBV5-4, with D perhaps TRBD1 (5 bases). The CDR3 extends over 14 amino acids. In germline, CDR1 is SGHNT, CDR2 YYREEE (reference sequence). Between the trimmed V and J ends, which lost 2 bases and 4 bases, there was a span of 10 bases. CDR3: CASSFGSGGNTIYF. In DNA form, the CDR3 reads TGTGCCAGCAGCTTTGGCTCAGGGGGAAACACCATATATTTT.

V usage is TRBV19 and J usage is TRBJ1-5; a weak D match, TRBD1 (5 bases). Per germline, CDR1 LNHDA and CDR2 SQIVND (reference sequence). This CDR3 has 14 residues. Trimming pared 10 bases from V and 4 bases from J, leaving 17 bases between. The CDR3 DNA reads TGTGCCACCAAGCGGGACGTGGGGAATCAGCCCCAGCATTTT. This gives the protein CATKRDVGNQPQHF.

Written as DNA, the CDR3 is TGTGCCAGTAGTACCCCGCGTCAGGCGACTAATGAAAAACTGTTTTTT. Translated, it gives CASSTPRQATNEKLFF. V gene TRBV19 combines with J gene TRBJ1-4; D unresolved. The CDR3 loop spans 16 amino acids. CDR1 and CDR2 from the germline V gene are LNHDA and SQIVND (reference sequence). V shed 4 bases and J shed 2 bases, with 14 bases lying between them.

The chain couples TRBV5-6 to TRBJ1-4; TRBD1 matches 7 bases. The CDR3 length is 17 residues. In germline, CDR1 is SGHDT, CDR2 YYEEEE. V trimming: 3 bases; J trimming: 4 bases; junction bases outside the gene matches: 12. Here the CDR3 DNA reads TGTGCCAGCAGCTCCGGGACAGCCACCAACTTTAATGAAAAACTGTTTTTT. Encoded protein: CASSSGTATNFNEKLFF.

The chain is built from TRBV5-1 and TRBJ2-2, with TRBD2 matching 7 bases. Trimming cost V 0 bases and J 6 bases; bases outside gene matches: 2. CDR1 and CDR2 (germline): SGHRS, YFSETQ. The CDR3 length is 14 residues. The CDR3 DNA reads TGCGCCAGCAGCTTGGGCGGGGGAGCCGGGGAGCTGTTTTTT. It specifies CASSLGGGAGELFF.

The chain recombines TRBV2 with TRBJ1-1; D is uncertain. Trimming cost V 4 bases and J 3 bases, with 9 bases left between them. The CDR3 spans 13 residues. Per the germline V gene, CDR1 is SNHLY and CDR2 is FYNNEI. This CDR3 is CASSGRRDTEAFF. In nucleotides, the CDR3 is TGTGCCAGCAGTGGGCGACGGGACACTGAAGCTTTCTTT.

This chain joins TRBV4-3 and TRBJ2-3, with TRBD2 identical over 9 bases. This CDR3 spans 19 amino acids. The V segment lost 0 bases and the J segment 2 bases; nucleotides outside the gene matches: 12. CDR1 LGHNA and CDR2 YSLEER come from the germline V gene. The CDR3 coding sequence is TGCGCCAGCAGCCAAGATTGGACGGGAGCGGGGGGTTCCACAGATACGCAGTATTTT. Its translation: CASSQDWTGAGGSTDTQYF.

This clone was seen a few times. V is TRBV7-2 and J is TRBJ1-1, with TRBD1 as a possible D gene (5 bases). Trimming pared 1 base from V and 5 bases from J, leaving 11 bases between. Looked up from germline, CDR1 is SGHTA and CDR2 is FQGNSA. This CDR3 contains 14 residues. As DNA, the CDR3 is TGTGCCAGCAGCTTAGTAGGGGTTCGGACTGAAGCTTTCTTT. It yields the protein CASSLVGVRTEAFF.

The CDR3 DNA reads as TGTGCCAGCAGCCTGGGGCACCAACCGAACACTGAAGCTTTCTTT. This encodes CASSLGHQPNTEAFF. The rearrangement uses TRBV5-4 and TRBJ1-1; possibly TRBD1 for D (5 bases). The CDR3 extends over 15 amino acids. Trimming pared 4 bases from V and 1 base from J, leaving 14 bases between. Looked up from germline, CDR1 is SGHNT and CDR2 is YYREEE (reference sequence).

The chain employs TRBV4-3 and TRBJ1-2; 9 positions agree with TRBD1. V dropped 0 bases and J dropped 5; count of bases not matched to a gene: 4. Per the germline V gene, CDR1 is LGHNA and CDR2 is YSLEER. The CDR3 totals 15 residues. The CDR3 loop is CASSQDSGQGYGYTF. In nucleotides, the CDR3 is TGCGCCAGCAGCCAAGATTCGGGACAGGGATATGGCTACACCTTC.

This chain uses TRBV28 with TRBJ2-7, with 8 bases identical to TRBD1. CDR3 length equals 15 residues. The V segment lost 1 base and the J segment 5 bases; nucleotides outside the gene matches: 7. Germline V gives CDR1 MDHEN, CDR2 SYDVKM. The CDR3 DNA reads as TGTGCCAGCAGTTTATACTCCGGACAGGGTAACGAGCAGTACTTC. Protein: CASSLYSGQGNEQYF.

A single count supports this clone. The CDR3 bases are TGTGCCACCAGAGGTACGGGGAGCTACGAGCAGTACTTC. Translating gives CATRGTGSYEQYF. The chain employs TRBV15 and TRBJ2-7; the D gene is possibly TRBD2 (5 bases). The CDR3 spans 13 residues. Germline V gene sequence: CDR1 LNHNV, CDR2 YYDKDF (reference sequence). V was pared by 6 bases and J by 3 bases, with 12 bases between.

The rearrangement uses TRBV28 and TRBJ1-5; D may be TRBD1 (6 bases). V lost 5 bases, J lost 11 bases, and 22 bases lay in between. The CDR3 extends over 15 amino acids. Germline lookup yields CDR1 MDHEN and CDR2 SYDVKM. CDR3 amino acids: CASSPLSDSRAAQHF. As DNA, the CDR3 is TGTGCCAGCAGTCCCTTGTCGGACAGCCGAGCAGCCCAGCATTTT.

The V call is TRBV12-3 or TRBV12-4, the J call TRBJ2-2; D remains unclear. This CDR3 has 12 residues. V shed 10 bases and J shed 0 bases, with 6 bases lying between them. The CDR3: CAIVANTGELFF. The CDR3 DNA reads TGTGCCATAGTAGCGAACACCGGGGAGCTGTTTTTT.

This clone has more than one count but fewer than ten. The chain uses TRBV11-2 and TRBJ1-6, with D unclear. With 8 bases removed from V and 1 base from J, the gap between germline ends came to 12 bases. The CDR3 runs to 15 residues. Germline V gives CDR1 SGHAT, CDR2 FQNNGV. The CDR3 sequence is CASAARGSYNSPLHF. As DNA, the CDR3 is TGTGCCAGCGCCGCCCGGGGATCCTATAATTCACCCCTCCACTTT.

This chain joins TRBV6-5 and TRBJ2-7; 12 bases map to TRBD2. Germline loops: CDR1 MNHEY, CDR2 SVGAGI. The CDR3 covers 14 residues. V lost 4 bases to trimming and J lost 4 bases; unmatched junction nucleotides: 2. The CDR3 spells CASSFGTSGYEQYF. The CDR3 coding sequence is TGTGCCAGCAGTTTCGGGACTAGCGGGTACGAGCAGTACTTC.

The V call is TRBV19, the J call TRBJ1-5; the match to TRBD1 covers 8 bases. Germline trimming cut 3 bases from V and 0 bases from J; bases unmatched to any gene: 7. The germline CDR1 and CDR2 sequences are LNHDA and SQIVND (reference sequence). The CDR3 is made up of 17 amino acids. Here the CDR3 reads CASSIVGTGNSNQPQHF. The CDR3, as DNA: TGTGCCAGTAGTATTGTTGGGACAGGTAATAGCAATCAGCCCCAGCATTTT.

The genes are TRBV9 and TRBJ1-2; 7 nucleotides agree with TRBD1. Germline lookup yields CDR1 SGDLS and CDR2 YYNGEE. The CDR3 consists of 14 residues. Losses at the gene ends were 10 bases for V and 4 bases for J; bases not matched to a gene: 13. The CDR3 protein is CASSPGGLFYGYTF. Here the CDR3 DNA reads TGTGCCTCATCCCCAGGGGGGCTGTTCTATGGCTACACCTTC.